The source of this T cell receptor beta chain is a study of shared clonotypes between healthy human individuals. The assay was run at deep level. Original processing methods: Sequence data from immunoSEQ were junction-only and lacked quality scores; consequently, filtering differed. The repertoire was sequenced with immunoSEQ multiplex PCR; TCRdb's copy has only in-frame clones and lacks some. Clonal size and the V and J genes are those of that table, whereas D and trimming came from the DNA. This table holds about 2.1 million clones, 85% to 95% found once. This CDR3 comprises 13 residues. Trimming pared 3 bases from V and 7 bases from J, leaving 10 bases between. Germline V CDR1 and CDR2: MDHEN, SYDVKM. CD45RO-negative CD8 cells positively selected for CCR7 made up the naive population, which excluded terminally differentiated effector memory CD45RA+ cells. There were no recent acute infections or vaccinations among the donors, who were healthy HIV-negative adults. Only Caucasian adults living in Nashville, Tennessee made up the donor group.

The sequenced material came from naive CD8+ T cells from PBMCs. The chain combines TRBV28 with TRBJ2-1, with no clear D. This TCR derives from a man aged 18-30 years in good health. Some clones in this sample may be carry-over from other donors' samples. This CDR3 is CASSFKVDNEQFF. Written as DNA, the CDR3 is TGTGCCAGCAGTTTTAAGGTGGATAATGAGCAGTTCTTC.